This TCR beta chain appears in the sequencing data of a study of blood T cells in healthy people across ages. Whole-study results and caveats: TCR beta diversity tracked closely with naive T cell percentage.

The CDR3 has 15 amino acids. With V trimmed by 0 bases and J by 5 bases, 4 bases remained unmatched. In germline, CDR1 is SGDLS, CDR2 YYNGEE. It was with a sample-barcoded 5' primer and a J-beta primer mix that a second PCR of about 6 to 12 cycles was run. TCRdb redid the calling of the 5' RACE reads with MiXCR, one entry per CDR3 protein. The sample consists of 1.5 million to 2 million distinct CDR3 sequences, 28% of them appearing once. This clonotype came up many times. Its specificity is not known. Sequenced: blood. The gene calls are TRBV9 and TRBJ2-7; 11 nucleotides line up with TRBD1. The sequence was collected from a woman aged 25 to 45 in good health. CDR3 bases: TGTGCCAGCAGCGTAGTAGGACAGGGGGCCCACGAGCAGTACTTC. Its protein product is CASSVVGQGAHEQYF.